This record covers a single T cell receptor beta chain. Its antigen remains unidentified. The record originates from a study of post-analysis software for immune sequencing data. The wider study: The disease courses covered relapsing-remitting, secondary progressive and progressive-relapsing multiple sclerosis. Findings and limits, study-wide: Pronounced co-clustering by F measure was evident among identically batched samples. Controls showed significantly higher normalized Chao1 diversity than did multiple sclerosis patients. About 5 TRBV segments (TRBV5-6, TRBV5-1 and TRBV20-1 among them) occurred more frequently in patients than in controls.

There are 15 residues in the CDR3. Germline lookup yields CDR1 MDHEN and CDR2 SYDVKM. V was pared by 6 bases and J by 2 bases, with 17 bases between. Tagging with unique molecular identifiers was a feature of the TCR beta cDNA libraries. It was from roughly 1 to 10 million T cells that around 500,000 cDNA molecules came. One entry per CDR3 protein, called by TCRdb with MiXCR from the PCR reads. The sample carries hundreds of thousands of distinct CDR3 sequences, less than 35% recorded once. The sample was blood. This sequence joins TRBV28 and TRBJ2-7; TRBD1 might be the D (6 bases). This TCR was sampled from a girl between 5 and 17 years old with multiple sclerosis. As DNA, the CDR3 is TGTGCCAGCAGCGCTCCCAGGGGAGTAGCCTACGAGCAGTACTTC. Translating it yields CASSAPRGVAYEQYF.